The 18 T cell receptor beta chains below all came from one sample that was sequenced in a study of blood T cell repertoires in COVID-19. Profiled with immunoSEQ multiplex PCR; TCRdb holds only in-frame clones, not every one. The sample has roughly 190,000 clones; roughly 76% are singletons. Sequencing was done on a sample of peripheral blood. These receptors were obtained from a woman aged 45-60 years with active or convalescent COVID-19.

This chain connects TRBV6-5 to TRBJ2-4; 7 bases match TRBD2. Germline V gene data show CDR1 as MNHEY and CDR2 as SVGAGI. The CDR3 consists of 15 residues. V lost 6 bases, J lost 1 base, and 6 bases stayed unmatched. The CDR3 DNA follows: TGTGCCAGCAGCCCACTGCGGGGGGCCAAAAACATTCAGTACTTC. It encodes CASSPLRGAKNIQYF.

This clone was recorded only once. The chain uses TRBV19 and TRBJ2-5, with TRBD1 matching 10 bases. The V gene's germline CDR1 is LNHDA and CDR2 SQIVND (reference sequence). V lost 1 base, J lost 5 bases, and 13 bases stayed unmatched. CDR3 length: 18 residues. CDR3 residues: CASSIGRQGAYVSETQYF. CDR3 coding DNA: TGTGCCAGTAGTATAGGTCGACAGGGGGCGTATGTATCGGAGACCCAGTACTTC. The complete variable domain, with remaining parts taken from reference TRBV19 and TRBJ2-5, reads DGGITQSPKYLFRKEGQNVTLSCEQNLNHDAMYWYRQDPGQGLRLIYYSQIVNDFQKGDIAEGYSVSREKKESFPLTVTSAQKNPTAFYLCASSIGRQGAYVSETQYFGPGTRLLVL.

The gene calls are TRBV19 and TRBJ1-3; TRBD1 agrees at 8 bases. With V trimmed by 8 bases and J by 8 bases, 11 bases remained unmatched. The CDR3 totals 14 residues. Germline-derived CDR1 and CDR2 are LNHDA and SQIVND (reference sequence). CDR3 DNA sequence: TGTGCCAGTGGGCGGGACAGGCGAACCGACACCATATATTTT. It codes for CASGRDRRTDTIYF.

The chain links TRBV24-1 to TRBJ2-1; possible D gene TRBD2, 7 bases. The length of the CDR3 is 15 residues. The V end was cut by 6 bases, the J end by 8 bases, with 19 bases between. From germline, CDR1 is KGHDR and CDR2 SFDVKD. CDR3 DNA sequence: TGTGCCACCAGTAGAGGGGGGGGCAGGATCGATGAGCAGTTCTTC. Encoded protein: CATSRGGGRIDEQFF.

This clone came up once. The genes are TRBV30 and TRBJ1-1, with 10 bases fitting TRBD1. There are 13 residues in the CDR3. Germline lookup yields CDR1 GTSNPN and CDR2 SVGIG (reference sequence). V trimming: 5 bases; J trimming: 2 bases; junction bases outside the gene matches: 2. Here the CDR3 reads CAWGQGENTEAFF. As DNA, the CDR3 is TGTGCCTGGGGACAGGGGGAAAACACTGAAGCTTTCTTT.

Only one count was recorded for this clone. This chain uses TRBV5-5 with TRBJ1-4; tentatively, D is TRBD1 (5 bases). The CDR3 has 15 amino acids. V lost 1 base and J lost 4, with 11 bases in between. The V gene's germline CDR1 is SGHKS and CDR2 YYEKEE (reference sequence). The CDR3 bases are TGTGCCAGCAGCTTGTTGGAGGGGAATAATGAAAAACTGTTTTTT. Residues: CASSLLEGNNEKLFF.

This chain uses TRBV4-2 with TRBJ2-1, with 14 bases matching TRBD2. The CDR3 consists of 15 residues. J gave up 8 bases and V 1 base, and 1 base lay outside the gene matches. Germline CDR1 LGHNA, CDR2 YNFKEQ. The CDR3 coding sequence is TGTGCCAGCAGCCAAGGGGGACTAGCGGGAGATGAGCAGTTCTTC. Its protein product is CASSQGGLAGDEQFF.

On this clone: One end of the junction varies from germline; a read error may be responsible. The chain employs TRBV30 and TRBJ1-6; a possible D gene is TRBD1 (5 bases). Germline V lookup: CDR1 GTSNPN, CDR2 SVGIG (reference sequence). The CDR3 is 13 amino acids. The CDR3 bases are TGTGCCGGGAGGGACCGGGGGGGTTCACCCCTCCACTTT. Encoded protein: CAGRDRGGSPLHF.

CDR3 loop: CASRQKTGTYEQYF. CDR3 nucleotides: TGTGCCAGTAGACAAAAGACAGGCACCTACGAGCAGTACTTC. V and J are TRBV19 and TRBJ2-7; D may be TRBD1 (6 bases). This CDR3 spans 14 amino acids. The germline gives CDR1 LNHDA, CDR2 SQIVND (reference sequence). V dropped 6 bases and J dropped 2 bases, with 14 bases sitting between them. Filled out from reference TRBV19 and TRBJ2-7, the complete variable domain reads DGGITQSPKYLFRKEGQNVTLSCEQNLNHDAMYWYRQDPGQGLRLIYYSQIVNDFQKGDIAEGYSVSREKKESFPLTVTSAQKNPTAFYLCASRQKTGTYEQYFGPGTRLTVT.

In its sample, this clone was seen once. The chain joins TRBV19 to TRBJ1-2; TRBD1 matches 11 bases. This CDR3 region has 15 residues. Trimming at V came to 4 bases and at J to 8 bases, leaving 9 bases not matched to a gene. Germline V gene sequence: CDR1 LNHDA, CDR2 SQIVND (reference sequence). CDR3 loop: CASSTRTGGIRGYTF. DNA of the CDR3: TGTGCCAGTAGTACTCGGACAGGGGGCATTCGAGGCTACACCTTC.

This clone has just one count. The J gene is TRBJ1-1, the V gene TRBV6-1, with TRBD1 identical over 7 bases. This CDR3 is 17 amino acids long. V was pared by 4 bases and J by 2 bases, with 13 bases of the junction left unmatched. Germline-derived CDR1 and CDR2 are MNHNS and SASEGT. The CDR3 spells CASSAAGGGQFNTEAFF. CDR3 bases: TGTGCCAGCAGTGCCGCGGGGGGGGGACAGTTTAACACTGAAGCTTTCTTT.

The chain recombines TRBV20-1 with TRBJ2-1; 12 nucleotides line up with TRBD1. Germline V gene lookup returns CDR1 DFQATT and CDR2 SNEGSKA (reference sequence). This CDR3 contains 11 residues. Germline trimming cut 6 bases from V and 16 bases from J; bases unmatched to any gene: 7. CDR3 amino acids: CSADGGTGGFF. CDR3 bases: TGCAGTGCCGACGGTGGGACAGGGGGCTTCTTC.

The V and J genes are TRBV5-1 and TRBJ2-3, with TRBD1 identical over 12 bases. This CDR3 contains 16 residues. V trimming: 0 bases; J trimming: 4 bases; junction bases outside the gene matches: 3. Germline CDR1 is SGHRS and CDR2 is YFSETQ. As DNA, the CDR3 is TGCGCCAGCAGCTTGGCGGGACAGGGGGCCTCAGATACGCAGTATTTT. Amino acids: CASSLAGQGASDTQYF.

This chain joins TRBV14 and TRBJ1-3; a possible D gene is TRBD1 (5 bases). The germline CDR1 and CDR2 sequences are SGHDN and FVKESK. V lost 0 bases, J lost 1 base, and 13 bases lay in between. The CDR3 consists of 17 residues. CDR3 coding DNA: TGTGCCAGCAGCCAAGACTCGGCCAGGGATTCTGGAAACACCATATATTTT. Translating gives CASSQDSARDSGNTIYF.

The V call is TRBV3-1 (or the pseudogene TRBV3-2), the J call TRBJ2-3, with a weak D call TRBD2 (6 bases). The germline V gene has CDR1 LGHDT and CDR2 YNNKEL (reference sequence). Deletions cut 4 bases from V and 5 bases from J, with 13 bases between. The length of the CDR3 is 14 residues. The chain's CDR3 is CASSPRSGGDTQYF. DNA for the CDR3: TGTGCCAGCAGCCCCCGGTCCGGGGGAGATACGCAGTATTTT.

This sequence joins TRBV11-2 and TRBJ2-5; TRBD2 matches at 9 bases. CDR1 is SGHAT and CDR2 is FQNNGV in the germline V gene. The CDR3 extends over 14 amino acids. V trimming: 0 bases; J trimming: 9 bases; junction bases outside the gene matches: 5. The CDR3 reads CASSLEASGVAQYF. The CDR3, as DNA: TGTGCCAGCAGCTTAGAGGCTAGCGGGGTTGCCCAGTACTTC.

The J gene is TRBJ2-2, the V gene TRBV7-9; 10 bases are a match to TRBD2. After removal of 2 bases from V and 9 bases from J, the junction contained 6 bases not matched to a gene. Germline values: CDR1 SEHNR, CDR2 FQNEAQ (reference sequence). The CDR3 spans 15 residues. CDR3 in amino acids: CASSLTSGRARELFF. In DNA, the CDR3 is TGTGCCAGCAGCTTAACAAGCGGGAGGGCCCGGGAGCTGTTTTTT.

This clone has a handful of counts. The genes are TRBV7-2 and TRBJ1-2; weak D call: TRBD1 (5 bases). Germline V gene lookup returns CDR1 SGHTA and CDR2 FQGNSA. The CDR3 has 13 residues. Trimming took 2 bases from V and 7 from J, leaving 11 bases between them. The CDR3 sequence is CASSLQGSGGYTF. The CDR3 bases are TGTGCCAGCAGCTTACAGGGATCGGGTGGCTACACCTTC.